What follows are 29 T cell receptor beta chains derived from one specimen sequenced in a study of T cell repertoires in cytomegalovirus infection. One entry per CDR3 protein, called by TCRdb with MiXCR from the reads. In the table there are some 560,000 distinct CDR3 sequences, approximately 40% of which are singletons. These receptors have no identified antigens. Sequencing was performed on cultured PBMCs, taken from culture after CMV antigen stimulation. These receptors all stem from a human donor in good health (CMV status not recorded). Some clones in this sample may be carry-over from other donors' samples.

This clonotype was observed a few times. CDR3 loop: CASSLEGWGQPNTGELFF. The CDR3 nucleotides are TGTGCCAGCAGCTTGGAGGGTTGGGGACAGCCGAACACCGGGGAGCTGTTTTTT. The chain carries TRBV5-4 and TRBJ2-2; 7 bases are a match to TRBD1. J was trimmed by 0 bases and V by 0 bases; bases with no gene match: 8. Germline CDR1 reads SGHNT; CDR2 reads YYREEE (reference sequence). The CDR3 consists of 18 residues.

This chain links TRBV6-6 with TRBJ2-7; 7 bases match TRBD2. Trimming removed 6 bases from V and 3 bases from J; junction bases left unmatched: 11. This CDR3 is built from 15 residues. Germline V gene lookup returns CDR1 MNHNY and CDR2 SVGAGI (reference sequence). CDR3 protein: CASSLYPGLSYEQYF. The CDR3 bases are TGTGCCAGCAGCCTATATCCGGGACTAAGCTACGAGCAGTACTTC.

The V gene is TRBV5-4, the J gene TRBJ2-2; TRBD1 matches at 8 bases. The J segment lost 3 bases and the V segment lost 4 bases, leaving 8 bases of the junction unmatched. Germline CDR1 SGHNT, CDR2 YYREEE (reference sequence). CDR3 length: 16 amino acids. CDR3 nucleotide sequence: TGTGCCAGCAGCACCCTCCAGGGGGCGCACACCGGGGAGCTGTTTTTT. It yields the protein CASSTLQGAHTGELFF.

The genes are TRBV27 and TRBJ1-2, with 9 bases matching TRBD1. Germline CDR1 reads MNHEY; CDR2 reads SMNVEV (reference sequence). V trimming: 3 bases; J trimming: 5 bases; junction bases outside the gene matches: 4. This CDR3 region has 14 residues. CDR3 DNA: TGTGCCAGCAGTTTCCGGGACAGGGCTTATGGCTACACCTTC. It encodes CASSFRDRAYGYTF.

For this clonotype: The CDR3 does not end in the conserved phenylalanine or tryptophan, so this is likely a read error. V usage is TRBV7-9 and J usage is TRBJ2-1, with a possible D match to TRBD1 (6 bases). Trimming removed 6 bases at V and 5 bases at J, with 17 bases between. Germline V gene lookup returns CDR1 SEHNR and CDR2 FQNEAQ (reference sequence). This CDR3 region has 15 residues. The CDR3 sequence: CASSYGTWTDNEQFS. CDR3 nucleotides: TGTGCCAGCAGTTACGGGACCTGGACAGACAATGAGCAGTTCTCC.

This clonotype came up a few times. CDR3 sequence (DNA): TGTGCCACCAGTGGGGGGAGCGGCTCGGAGCAGTTCTTC. Protein product: CATSGGSGSEQFF. V is TRBV24-1 and J is TRBJ2-1; tentatively, D is TRBD1 or TRBD2 (5 bases each). Trimming shortened V by 5 bases and J by 10 bases, and 14 bases separated the two germline ends. The CDR3 is 13 amino acids. Germline values: CDR1 KGHDR, CDR2 SFDVKD.

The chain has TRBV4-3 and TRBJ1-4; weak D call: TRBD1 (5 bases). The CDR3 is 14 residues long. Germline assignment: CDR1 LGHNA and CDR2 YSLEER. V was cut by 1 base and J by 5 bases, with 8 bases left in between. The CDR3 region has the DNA TGCGCCAGCAGCCAAGGTTGGGGGAATGAAAAACTGTTTTTT. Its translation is CASSQGWGNEKLFF.

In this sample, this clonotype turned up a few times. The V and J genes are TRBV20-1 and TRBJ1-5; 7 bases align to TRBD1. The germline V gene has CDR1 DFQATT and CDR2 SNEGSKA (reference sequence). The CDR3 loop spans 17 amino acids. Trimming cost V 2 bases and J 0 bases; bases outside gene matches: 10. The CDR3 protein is CSARRTGGQDSNQPQHF. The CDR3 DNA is TGCAGTGCTAGACGGACAGGAGGCCAAGATAGCAATCAGCCCCAGCATTTT.

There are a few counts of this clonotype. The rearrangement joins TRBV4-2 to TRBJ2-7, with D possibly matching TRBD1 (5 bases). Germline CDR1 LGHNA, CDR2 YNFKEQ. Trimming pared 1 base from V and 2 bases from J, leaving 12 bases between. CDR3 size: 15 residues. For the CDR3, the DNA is TGTGCCAGCAGCCAAGCTACGACAGAGACCTACGAGCAGTACTTC. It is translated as CASSQATTETYEQYF.

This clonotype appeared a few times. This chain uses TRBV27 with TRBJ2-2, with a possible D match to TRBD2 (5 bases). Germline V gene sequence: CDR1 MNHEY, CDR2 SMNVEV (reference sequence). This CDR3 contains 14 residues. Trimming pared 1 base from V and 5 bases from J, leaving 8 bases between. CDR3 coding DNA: TGTGCCAGCAGTTTATACCCGGGGACCGGGGAGCTGTTTTTT. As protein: CASSLYPGTGELFF.

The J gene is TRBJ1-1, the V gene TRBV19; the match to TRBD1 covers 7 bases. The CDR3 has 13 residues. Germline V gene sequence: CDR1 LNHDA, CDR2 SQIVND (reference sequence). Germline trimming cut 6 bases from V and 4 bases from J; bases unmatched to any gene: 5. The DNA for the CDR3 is TGTGCCAGTAGGTCGGACAGGATCACTGAAGCTTTCTTT. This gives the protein CASRSDRITEAFF.

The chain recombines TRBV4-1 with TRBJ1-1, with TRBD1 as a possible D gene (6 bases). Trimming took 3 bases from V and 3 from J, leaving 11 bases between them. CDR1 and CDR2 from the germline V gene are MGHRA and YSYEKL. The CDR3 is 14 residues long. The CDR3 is CASSQPRGDTEAFF. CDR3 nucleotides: TGCGCCAGCAGCCAGCCGAGGGGGGACACTGAAGCTTTCTTT.

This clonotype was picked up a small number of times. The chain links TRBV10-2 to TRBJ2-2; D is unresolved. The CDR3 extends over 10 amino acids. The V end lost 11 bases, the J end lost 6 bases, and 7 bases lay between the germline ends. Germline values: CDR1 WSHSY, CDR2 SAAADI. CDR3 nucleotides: TGCGCCGCTTGGTCCGGGGAGCTGTTTTTT. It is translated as CAAWSGELFF.

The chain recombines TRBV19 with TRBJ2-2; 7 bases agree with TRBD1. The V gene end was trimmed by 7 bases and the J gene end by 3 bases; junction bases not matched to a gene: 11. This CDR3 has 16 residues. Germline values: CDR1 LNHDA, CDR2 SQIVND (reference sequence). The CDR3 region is CASTDGVGTDTGELFF. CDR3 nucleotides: TGTGCCAGTACCGATGGGGTAGGGACAGACACCGGGGAGCTGTTTTTT.

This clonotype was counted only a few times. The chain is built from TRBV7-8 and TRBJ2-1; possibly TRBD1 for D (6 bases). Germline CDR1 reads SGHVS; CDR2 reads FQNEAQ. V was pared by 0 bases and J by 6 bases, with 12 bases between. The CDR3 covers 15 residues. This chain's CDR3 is CASSLAAGVVNEQFF. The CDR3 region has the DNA TGTGCCAGCAGCTTAGCGGCAGGGGTAGTCAATGAGCAGTTCTTC.

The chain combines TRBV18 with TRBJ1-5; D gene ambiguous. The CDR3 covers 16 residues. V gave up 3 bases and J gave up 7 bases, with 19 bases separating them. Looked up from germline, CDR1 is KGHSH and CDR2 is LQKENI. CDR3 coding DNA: TGTGCCAGCTCACCCCCATCCCGGCGGTCCCGGCAGCCCCAGCATTTT. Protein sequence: CASSPPSRRSRQPQHF.

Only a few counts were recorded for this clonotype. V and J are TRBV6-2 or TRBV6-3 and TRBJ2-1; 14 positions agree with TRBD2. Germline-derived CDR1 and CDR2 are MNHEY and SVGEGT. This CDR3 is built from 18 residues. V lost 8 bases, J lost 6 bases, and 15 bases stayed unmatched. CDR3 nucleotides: TGTGCCAGCGGAAATCAGACTAGCGGGAGGGCCTACGGCAATGAGCAGTTCTTC. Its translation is CASGNQTSGRAYGNEQFF.

CDR3 sequence (DNA): TGTGCTAGTGGTTTCGGGCGGGAGACCGAGCAGTACTTC. This gives the protein CASGFGRETEQYF. V is TRBV12-5 and J is TRBJ2-7; TRBD2 aligns across 7 bases. Germline lookup yields CDR1 LGHNT and CDR2 FRNRAP. With 3 bases clipped from V and 6 bases from J, the junction kept 5 bases outside the gene matches. The CDR3 totals 13 residues.

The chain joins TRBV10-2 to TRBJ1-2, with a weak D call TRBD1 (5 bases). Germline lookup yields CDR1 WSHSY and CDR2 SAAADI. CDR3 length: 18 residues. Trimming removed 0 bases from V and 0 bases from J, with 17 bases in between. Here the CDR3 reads CASSESGPSTVPNYGYTF. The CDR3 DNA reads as TGCGCCAGCAGTGAGTCGGGGCCCTCGACAGTACCTAACTATGGCTACACCTTC.

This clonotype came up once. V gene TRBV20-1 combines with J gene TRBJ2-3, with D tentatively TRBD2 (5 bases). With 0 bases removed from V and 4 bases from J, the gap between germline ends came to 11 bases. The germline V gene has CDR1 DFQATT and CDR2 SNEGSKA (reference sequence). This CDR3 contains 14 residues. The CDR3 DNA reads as TGCAGTGCTAGAGATAGGAGGTTACCAGATACGCAGTATTTT. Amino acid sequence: CSARDRRLPDTQYF.

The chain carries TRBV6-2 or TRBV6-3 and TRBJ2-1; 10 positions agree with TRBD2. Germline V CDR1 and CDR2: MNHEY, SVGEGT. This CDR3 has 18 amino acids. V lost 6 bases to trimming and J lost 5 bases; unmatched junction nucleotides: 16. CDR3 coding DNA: TGTGCCAGCAGACCGGGACTAGCGTCAGGGAGGAAAAACAATGAGCAGTTCTTC. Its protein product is CASRPGLASGRKNNEQFF.

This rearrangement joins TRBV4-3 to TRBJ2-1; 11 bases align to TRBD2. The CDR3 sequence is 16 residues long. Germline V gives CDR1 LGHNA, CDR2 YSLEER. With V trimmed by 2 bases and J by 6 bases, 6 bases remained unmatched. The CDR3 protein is CASSQNSGGVGNEQFF. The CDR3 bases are TGCGCCAGCAGCCAAAATAGCGGGGGGGTTGGCAATGAGCAGTTCTTC.

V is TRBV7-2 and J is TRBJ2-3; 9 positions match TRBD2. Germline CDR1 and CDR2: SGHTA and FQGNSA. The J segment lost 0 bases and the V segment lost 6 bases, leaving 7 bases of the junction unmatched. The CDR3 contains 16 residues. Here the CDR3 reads CASSRRLAASTDTQYF. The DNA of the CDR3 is TGTGCCAGCAGTCGCCGACTAGCGGCTAGCACAGATACGCAGTATTTT.

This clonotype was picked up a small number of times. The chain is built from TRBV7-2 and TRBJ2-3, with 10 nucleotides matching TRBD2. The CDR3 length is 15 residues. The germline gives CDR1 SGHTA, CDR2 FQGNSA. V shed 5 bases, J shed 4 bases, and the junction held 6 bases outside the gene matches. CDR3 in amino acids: CASSGAGGRADTQYF. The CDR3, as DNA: TGTGCCAGCAGCGGAGCGGGAGGGCGGGCAGATACGCAGTATTTT.

In DNA, the CDR3 is TGTGCCATCAGTATACAGGGAGGACAGTCACCCCTCCACTTT. Amino acids: CAISIQGGQSPLHF. The genes are TRBV10-3 and TRBJ1-6, with a weak D call TRBD1 (6 bases). Germline V lookup: CDR1 ENHRY, CDR2 SYGVKD. V lost 5 bases to trimming and J lost 10 bases, with 15 bases between them. This CDR3 region has 14 residues.

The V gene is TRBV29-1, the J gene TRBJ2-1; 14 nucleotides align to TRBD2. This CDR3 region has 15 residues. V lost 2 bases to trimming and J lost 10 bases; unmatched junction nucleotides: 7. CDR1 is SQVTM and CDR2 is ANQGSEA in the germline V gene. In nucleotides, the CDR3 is TGCAGCGTTGAACCGACTAGCGGGAGGGCCTTGGAGCAGTTCTTC. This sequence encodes CSVEPTSGRALEQFF.

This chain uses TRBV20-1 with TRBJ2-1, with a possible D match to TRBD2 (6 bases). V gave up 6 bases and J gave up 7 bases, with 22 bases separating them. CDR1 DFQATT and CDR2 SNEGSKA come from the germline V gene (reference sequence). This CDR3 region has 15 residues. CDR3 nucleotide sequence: TGCAGTGCCCCTATGCCGACTAGTATTAATAATGAGCAGTTCTTC. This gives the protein CSAPMPTSINNEQFF.

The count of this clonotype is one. CDR3 in DNA: TGCAGTGCTATAAAAGGGGGCCCCAATCAGCCCCAGCATTTT. Translating it yields CSAIKGGPNQPQHF. This chain connects TRBV20-1 to TRBJ1-5; TRBD1 aligns across 7 bases. The CDR3 spans 14 residues. Germline CDR1 is DFQATT and CDR2 is SNEGSKA (reference sequence). V lost 4 bases and J lost 3; bases outside the gene matches: 6.

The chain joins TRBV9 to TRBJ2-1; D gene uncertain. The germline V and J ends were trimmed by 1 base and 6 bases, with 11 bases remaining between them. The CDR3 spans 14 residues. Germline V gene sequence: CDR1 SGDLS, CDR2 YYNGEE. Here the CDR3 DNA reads TGTGCCAGCAGCGTATGGCTAGGTGGCAATGAGCAGTTCTTC. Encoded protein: CASSVWLGGNEQFF.